Listed below are T cell receptor beta chains from one sample, sequenced in a study of shared clonotypes between healthy human individuals. TCRdb keeps only in-frame clones here, not all; method: immunoSEQ multiplex PCR. The sample consists of 2,500,000 or so clones, 85% to 95% of them appearing once. Sequences were obtained from naive CD4+ T cells sorted from blood. The receptors were gathered from a young man in good health. The CDR3 runs from the conserved cysteine through the conserved F or W. A D gene is named only where the DNA matches it firmly. The size field is filled for only some rows; it gives once, few, many or a size class.

TRBJ2-1,TRBV5-1,.,.,CASSLALLSSYNEQFF,TGCGCCAGCAGCTTGGCCCTTCTTAGCTCCTACAATGAGCAGTTCTTC
TRBJ2-7,TRBV11-3,once,.,CASSRGRGNEQYF,TGTGCCAGCAGCCGGGGCCGAGGCAACGAGCAGTACTTC
TRBJ1-2,TRBV5-8,.,TRBD1,CASSFVGQGARGYTF,TGTGCCAGCAGCTTTGTGGGACAGGGGGCGCGTGGCTACACCTTC
TRBJ1-5,TRBV7-2,.,.,CASSPFYGNQPQHF,TGTGCCAGCAGCCCCTTTTACGGGAATCAGCCCCAGCATTTT
TRBJ2-3,TRBV19,.,.,CASSIVHQPGGDTQYF,TGTGCCAGTAGTATAGTACACCAACCTGGCGGAGATACGCAGTATTTT
TRBJ2-7,TRBV5-4,.,.,CASSNLEGGAVNEQYF,TGTGCCAGCAGCAACCTGGAGGGCGGAGCGGTAAACGAGCAGTACTTC
TRBJ1-5,TRBV10-3,.,.,CAIREGNQPQHF,TGTGCCATCAGGGAAGGGAATCAGCCCCAGCATTTT
TRBJ2-3,TRBV7-2,.,.,CASSLGRRLADTQYF,TGTGCCAGCAGCTTAGGGCGGCGGCTCGCAGATACGCAGTATTTT
TRBJ2-3,TRBV5-1,few,.,CASSLGLGDTQYF,TGCGCCAGCAGCTTGGGACTGGGGGATACGCAGTATTTT
TRBJ1-5,TRBV21-1,.,.,CASSKDGQPQHF,TGTGCCAGCAGCAAAGACGGTCAGCCCCAGCATTTT
TRBJ2-1,TRBV29-1,.,.,CSVGRSSSYNEQFF,TGCAGCGTCGGACGGTCGAGCTCCTACAATGAGCAGTTCTTC
TRBJ2-7,TRBV6-5,.,.,CASSRSPSSYEQYF,TGTGCCAGCAGCCGTAGCCCCAGCTCCTACGAGCAGTACTTC
TRBJ2-3,TRBV7-2,.,.,CASSLETSTDTQYF,TGTGCCAGCAGCTTAGAGACTAGCACAGATACGCAGTATTTT
TRBJ1-2,TRBV9,.,.,CASSPRQGTGYGYTF,TGTGCCAGCAGCCCCAGGCAGGGGACGGGCTATGGCTACACCTTC
TRBJ2-5,TRBV4-3,.,TRBD1,CASSPGQDGQETQYF,TGCGCCAGCAGCCCAGGACAGGACGGTCAAGAGACCCAGTACTTC
TRBJ1-5,TRBV6-5,.,.,CASSPGGVGQPQHF,TGTGCCAGCAGTCCGGGGGGGGTGGGTCAGCCCCAGCATTTT
TRBJ1-2,TRBV18,.,TRBD1,CASSPAGGSHGYTF,TGTGCCAGCTCACCGGCAGGGGGGAGTCATGGCTACACCTTC
TRBJ1-2,TRBV4-1,.,.,CASSPDINYGYTF,TGCGCCAGCAGCCCCGACATAAATTATGGCTACACCTTC
TRBJ1-2,TRBV7-2,.,TRBD1,CASSPQGGNYGYTF,TGTGCCAGCAGCCCTCAGGGGGGTAACTATGGCTACACCTTC
TRBJ1-1,TRBV2,.,.,CASSERGGPNTEAFF,TGTGCCAGCAGTGAGAGGGGGGGGCCGAACACTGAAGCTTTCTTT
TRBJ2-7,TRBV5-1,.,.,CASSLDWGAAEQYF,TGCGCCAGCAGCTTGGATTGGGGGGCGGCCGAGCAGTACTTC
TRBJ1-5,TRBV7-8,.,TRBD1,CASSFGTADLNQPQHF,TGTGCCAGCAGCTTCGGGACAGCCGACCTTAATCAGCCCCAGCATTTT
TRBJ2-7,TRBV5-1,.,TRBD1,CASSLANDRAEEQYF,TGCGCCAGCAGCTTGGCCAACGACAGGGCAGAAGAGCAGTACTTC
TRBJ1-4,TRBV6-1,.,TRBD1,CASTQAGGWEKLFF,TGTGCCAGCACTCAAGCAGGGGGATGGGAAAAACTGTTTTTT
TRBJ2-1,TRBV5-1,.,TRBD2,CASMGGTSGEQFF,TGCGCCAGCATGGGAGGGACTAGTGGTGAGCAGTTCTTC
TRBJ2-7,TRBV11-2,.,TRBD1,CASSLDGTGPYEQYF,TGTGCCAGCAGCTTAGACGGGACAGGTCCCTACGAGCAGTACTTC
TRBJ1-4,TRBV9,.,TRBD1,CASSVETGANEKLFF,TGTGCCAGCAGCGTAGAGACAGGGGCCAATGAAAAACTGTTTTTT
TRBJ1-2,TRBV30,.,TRBD1,CAWSGDSRYGYTF,TGTGCCTGGAGTGGGGACAGTCGCTATGGCTACACCTTC
TRBJ1-1,TRBV30,.,.,CAWAGFGGTEAFF,TGTGCCTGGGCAGGGTTTGGAGGAACTGAAGCTTTCTTT
TRBJ2-5,TRBV2,.,.,CATTRYDGQETQYF,TGTGCCACCACTCGGTATGACGGCCAAGAGACCCAGTACTTC
TRBJ2-3,TRBV7-9,.,TRBD1,CASRRYGAQGGADTQYF,TGTGCCAGCAGACGATACGGCGCACAGGGGGGCGCAGATACGCAGTATTTT